Many counts were recorded for the clone carrying this TCR beta chain. Orbital computed tomography and thyroid ultrasound, together with serum TRAb and thyroxine and clinical symptoms, were used for diagnoses. This specimen belongs to a study of T cells in Graves' hyperthyroidism and ophthalmopathy. About the study: Sampling of peripheral blood happened at initial diagnosis, prior to any treatment.

Per the germline V gene, CDR1 is MGHRA and CDR2 is YSYEKL. Trimming took 3 bases from V and 6 from J; bases not matched to a gene: 8. The CDR3 totals 15 residues. Regions amplified from RNA transcripts were the TCR beta CDR3 regions. RT-PCR in the first round (using the HTBI primer set) targeted the TCR CDR3. TCRdb re-analysed the multiplex PCR reads in MiXCR, keeping a single row per CDR3 protein. The sample shows 450,000 to 650,000 distinct CDR3 sequences, less than 25% of them seen only once. The chain links TRBV4-1 to TRBJ2-5, with 9 nucleotides matching TRBD1. The sequencing input was blood. The sequence was collected from a man aged 18 to 30 with Graves' hyperthyroidism. The CDR3 coding sequence is TGCGCCAGCAGCCAGCCAGGACAGGGGAGAAAGACCCAGTACTTC. Its protein product is CASSQPGQGRKTQYF.